This TCR beta chain was obtained from a study of blood T cell repertoires in COVID-19 (TCRdb year 2020). Background on the whole study: Collaborator samples came from the United States, Italy and Spain and covered acute and convalescent phases of COVID-19. The prospective study material was composed of cDNA or gDNA derived from T cells, B-cell-depleted T cells, or PBMCs. Deeply sampled blood TCRbeta repertoires from subjects exposed to, actively infected with, or recovered from COVID-19 were included in the dataset. A freely available public database, intended as a resource for researchers studying the immune response to SARS-CoV-2, is where the repertoires were released. Samples came from the ongoing ImmuneRACE study (first 160 participants) plus 1,254 subjects from 6 global collaborators. Sample metadata almost always included a de-identified subject ID, COVID-19 status, age in years and sex. Where HLA class I and class II types were available, the types were taken from metadata supplied by the sample provider, not from assay-based typing. The paper as a whole reports these results and caveats: The amount of clinical and demographic metadata varied by source and participant and was provided uncurated.

V and J are truncated by 0 bases and 1 base respectively, leaving an intervening sequence of 13 bases. In the germline V gene, CDR1 corresponds to SGHRS and CDR2 to YFSETQ. Inclusive of the bounding cysteine and phenylalanine, the CDR3 is 16 residues long. CDR3 DNA is the only sequence kept; it has 48 bases, read in frame from the first base. The immunoSEQ Assay, a bias-controlled multiplex PCR, was used to amplify TCRbeta CDR3 regions from genomic DNA. As for how the authors treated the data: The number of nucleated cells in each sample was estimated by amplification of reference gene primers within the assay. To quantify the absolute abundance of each unique TCRbeta CDR3 rearrangement, sequence reads were collapsed and filtered. For each sample, productive Simpson clonality was calculated by taking the square root of Simpson's diversity index across productive rearrangements. TCRdb stores this immuneACCESS table with in-frame sequences only. Part of the clones is absent; in the studies checked, under half of the shortfall reflects unresolved V genes, and no reason is known for the rest. V, J and clone size derive from that table, while D and trimming were established from the DNA sequence. This sample lists tens of thousands of clones; around 80% were detected once. 7% of the sample goes to the ten largest clones.

A word on this clone: The antigen this receptor binds is unknown. It has no much larger one-base neighbor in the sample; base qualities were not kept.

The collaborating institutions used their own protocols to collect whole blood in K2EDTA tubes. Collaborator samples were shipped for TCRbeta analysis as frozen whole blood, isolated PBMCs, or DNA extracted from either sample type. The chain is assembled from TRBV5-1 and TRBJ1-1, with TRBD1 perhaps the D gene, on 5 matching bases. This receptor was identified in a man between 65 and 85 years old with acute or convalescent COVID-19. Source material: peripheral blood. The DNA is TGCGCCAGCAGCTTGGTCGTATTCGGGGGGAACACTGAAGCTTTCTTT. It translates as CASSLVVFGGNTEAFF.